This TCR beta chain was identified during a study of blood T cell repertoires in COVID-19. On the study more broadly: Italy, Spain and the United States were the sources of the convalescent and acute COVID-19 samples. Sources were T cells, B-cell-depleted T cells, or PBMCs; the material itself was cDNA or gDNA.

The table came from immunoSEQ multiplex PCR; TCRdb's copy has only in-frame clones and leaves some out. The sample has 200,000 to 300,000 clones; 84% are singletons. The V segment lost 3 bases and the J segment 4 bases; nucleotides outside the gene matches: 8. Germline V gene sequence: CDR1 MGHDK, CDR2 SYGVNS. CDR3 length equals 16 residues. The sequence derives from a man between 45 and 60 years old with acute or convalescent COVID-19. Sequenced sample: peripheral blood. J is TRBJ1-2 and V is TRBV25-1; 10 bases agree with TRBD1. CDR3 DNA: TGTGCCAGCAGTGATTCCGGGACAGGGGACATCTATGGCTACACCTTC. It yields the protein CASSDSGTGDIYGYTF.